A single sample gave rise to the 21 T cell receptor beta chains below, sequenced in a study of blood T cell repertoires in COVID-19. TCRdb keeps only in-frame clones here, not all; method: immunoSEQ multiplex PCR. The data hold 300,000 to 400,000 clones, with 83% observed a single time. The sample taken for sequencing was peripheral blood. These TCRs come from a man aged 25 to 45 with active or convalescent COVID-19.

This chain joins TRBV9 and TRBJ2-2, with 12 bases identical to TRBD2. The V gene's germline CDR1 is SGDLS and CDR2 YYNGEE. CDR3 size: 16 residues. The V gene end was trimmed by 4 bases and the J gene end by 8 bases; junction bases not matched to a gene: 9. The DNA for the CDR3 is TGTGCCAGCAGCCCCCGTCGACTAGCGGGAGAGGGGGAGCTGTTTTTT. Amino acids: CASSPRRLAGEGELFF.

The chain carries TRBV18 and TRBJ2-7; TRBD1 agrees at 7 bases. The CDR3 has 14 residues. With V trimmed by 3 bases and J by 1 base, 3 bases remained unmatched. Per the germline V gene, CDR1 is KGHSH and CDR2 is LQKENI. CDR3 nucleotide sequence: TGTGCCAGCTCACCTGACAGGGTTTCCTACGAGCAGTACTTC. This encodes CASSPDRVSYEQYF.

This chain's CDR3 is CASSPRGGEATEAFF. DNA for the CDR3: TGCGCCAGCAGCCCTCGTGGAGGGGAGGCCACTGAAGCTTTCTTT. The chain recombines TRBV4-1 with TRBJ1-1, with D perhaps matching TRBD1 (5 bases). This CDR3 comprises 15 residues. V was cut by 4 bases and J by 4 bases, with 16 bases left in between. Germline V gene data show CDR1 as MGHRA and CDR2 as YSYEKL.

The J gene is TRBJ2-7, the V gene TRBV11-1, with TRBD2 as a possible D gene (6 bases). V was shortened by 2 bases and J by 2 bases, with 10 bases between the two germline ends. The CDR3 consists of 14 residues. Germline CDR1 reads SGHAT; CDR2 reads FQDESV (reference sequence). The CDR3 DNA reads as TGTGCCAGCAGCTTATCGGGGGTACCCTACGAGCAGTACTTC. Amino acids: CASSLSGVPYEQYF.

The chain joins TRBV24-1 to TRBJ2-1; 8 bases align to TRBD2. Unmatched junction bases numbered 7, after V lost 6 bases and J lost 7 bases. The CDR3 loop spans 14 amino acids. Germline loops: CDR1 KGHDR, CDR2 SFDVKD. CDR3 residues: CATSNEREFNEQFF. DNA for the CDR3: TGTGCCACCAGTAACGAGCGGGAGTTTAATGAGCAGTTCTTC.

The rearrangement joins TRBV15 to TRBJ2-3, with a tentative D call TRBD2 (5 bases). Germline-derived CDR1 and CDR2 are LNHNV and YYDKDF (reference sequence). The V end was cut by 0 bases, the J end by 6 bases, with 13 bases between. This CDR3 has 15 amino acids. The CDR3 is CATSRDSVRVDTQYF. CDR3 coding DNA: TGTGCCACCAGCAGAGATTCAGTGCGGGTTGATACGCAGTATTTT.

The rearrangement uses TRBV19 and TRBJ1-2, with D hard to call. V lost 8 bases, J lost 0 bases, and 4 bases lay in between. The CDR3 contains 11 residues. Germline CDR1 and CDR2: LNHDA and SQIVND (reference sequence). CDR3 in amino acids: CASFTNYGYTF. The CDR3 nucleotides read TGTGCCAGTTTCACTAACTATGGCTACACCTTC.

The chain is built from TRBV28 and TRBJ1-1, with 7 bases matching TRBD1. Losses at the gene ends were 6 bases for V and 7 bases for J; bases not matched to a gene: 20. CDR3 length equals 17 residues. Looked up from germline, CDR1 is MDHEN and CDR2 is SYDVKM. Here the CDR3 reads CASRTLRDSSPFGEAFF. DNA for the CDR3: TGTGCCAGCAGAACTCTCCGGGACAGTTCCCCCTTCGGTGAAGCTTTCTTT.

The genes are TRBV28 and TRBJ1-2; 8 bases match TRBD1. The junction had 6 bases not matched to a gene; V was cut back by 6 bases and J by 3 bases. Germline CDR1 reads MDHEN; CDR2 reads SYDVKM. CDR3 length equals 14 residues. CDR3 sequence: CASRTTGEYYGYTF. The CDR3, as DNA: TGTGCCAGCAGGACGACAGGGGAATACTATGGCTACACCTTC.

The chain uses TRBV11-2 and TRBJ2-7, with TRBD1 identical over 11 bases. Per the germline V gene, CDR1 is SGHAT and CDR2 is FQNNGV. After removal of 7 bases from V and 4 bases from J, the junction contained 9 bases not matched to a gene. This CDR3 contains 15 residues. The CDR3 DNA is TGTGCCAGCAACCCGTCCGGGACAGGGGGTTACGAGCAGTACTTC. Amino acid sequence: CASNPSGTGGYEQYF.

The chain carries TRBV28 and TRBJ1-1; 7 nucleotides agree with TRBD1. V trimming: 5 bases; J trimming: 7 bases; junction bases outside the gene matches: 4. Germline values: CDR1 MDHEN, CDR2 SYDVKM. The CDR3 is made up of 12 amino acids. CDR3: CASSEQGLEAFF. CDR3 in DNA: TGTGCCAGCAGTGAACAGGGGCTTGAAGCTTTCTTT.

In its sample, this clone was seen many times. The rearrangement uses TRBV4-2 and TRBJ2-1, with D possibly matching TRBD2 (6 bases). V was cut by 4 bases and J by 7 bases, with 17 bases left in between. Germline V gene data show CDR1 as LGHNA and CDR2 as YNFKEQ. The CDR3 runs to 15 residues. The CDR3 DNA follows: TGTGCCAGCAGCCTTCGCAGGGAGGTCTCGAATGAGCAGTTCTTC. It codes for CASSLRREVSNEQFF.

The CDR3 region has the DNA TGTGCCAGCAGTTACTCCCCTGACAGTTATGAGCAGTTCTTC. Translated, it gives CASSYSPDSYEQFF. This chain connects TRBV6-5 to TRBJ2-1; possible D gene TRBD1, 5 bases. CDR3 size: 14 residues. Trimming left V 0 bases short and J 8 bases short, with 11 bases between. Per germline, CDR1 MNHEY and CDR2 SVGAGI.

This clone was counted a single time. This chain links TRBV5-1 with TRBJ1-3; TRBD1 aligns across 8 bases. V lost 2 bases to trimming and J lost 2 bases; unmatched junction nucleotides: 3. The germline CDR1 and CDR2 sequences are SGHRS and YFSETQ. The CDR3 sequence is 15 residues long. The CDR3 coding sequence is TGCGCCAGCAGCTTAGGACAGGGCGCTGGAAACACCATATATTTT. It is translated as CASSLGQGAGNTIYF.

This sequence joins TRBV19 and TRBJ2-3; 8 bases map to TRBD2. This CDR3 has 16 amino acids. In germline, CDR1 is LNHDA, CDR2 SQIVND (reference sequence). Unmatched junction bases numbered 14, after V lost 7 bases and J lost 5 bases. This chain's CDR3 is CASTPRVAGSQDTQYF. The CDR3 DNA sequence: TGTGCCAGTACCCCTCGGGTAGCGGGGAGTCAAGATACGCAGTATTTT. The full variable domain, completed using reference TRBV19 and TRBJ2-3, is DGGITQSPKYLFRKEGQNVTLSCEQNLNHDAMYWYRQDPGQGLRLIYYSQIVNDFQKGDIAEGYSVSREKKESFPLTVTSAQKNPTAFYLCASTPRVAGSQDTQYFGPGTRLTVL.

The gene calls are TRBV6-2 or TRBV6-3 and TRBJ1-5; no clear D. V gave up 6 bases and J gave up 11 bases, with 17 bases separating them. From germline, CDR1 is MNHEY and CDR2 SVGEGT. The CDR3 totals 13 residues. This CDR3 is CASSRARSGAQHF. The CDR3 DNA follows: TGTGCCAGCAGCCGAGCTAGGTCCGGAGCCCAGCATTTT.

The chain employs TRBV6-2 or TRBV6-3 and TRBJ2-7; D uncertain. The germline V gene has CDR1 MNHEY and CDR2 SVGEGT. The CDR3 sequence is 12 residues long. V was pared by 5 bases and J by 3 bases, with 8 bases between. CDR3 bases: TGTGCCAGCAGTCTTAATAACTACGAGCAGTACTTC. It translates to CASSLNNYEQYF.

In this sample, this clone turned up once. The chain employs TRBV27 and TRBJ1-1, with 7 bases fitting TRBD1. Germline CDR1 MNHEY, CDR2 SMNVEV (reference sequence). This CDR3 is built from 14 residues. V dropped 7 bases and J dropped 0; count of bases not matched to a gene: 5. In DNA form, the CDR3 reads TGTGCCAGCATCACAGGGGTCATGAACACTGAAGCTTTCTTT. Amino acid sequence: CASITGVMNTEAFF.

This chain joins TRBV14 and TRBJ1-3; D uncertain. CDR3 size: 12 residues. Trimming removed 2 bases at V and 9 bases at J, with 8 bases between. Germline-derived CDR1 and CDR2 are SGHDN and FVKESK. The CDR3 coding sequence is TGTGCCAGCAGCCAATTGGCGGGCACCATATATTTT. It translates to CASSQLAGTIYF.

The chain couples TRBV28 to TRBJ1-5, with D possibly being TRBD1 (6 bases). The CDR3 covers 16 residues. Germline V gene lookup returns CDR1 MDHEN and CDR2 SYDVKM. Trimming removed 8 bases at V and 0 bases at J, with 17 bases between. This CDR3 is CASQERGPYSNQPQHF. The CDR3 DNA reads TGTGCCAGCCAGGAGCGGGGGCCCTATAGCAATCAGCCCCAGCATTTT. The full variable domain, with the rest looked up from reference TRBV28 and TRBJ1-5, is DVKVTQSSRYLVKRTGEKVFLECVQDMDHENMFWYRQDPGLGLRLIYFSYDVKMKEKGDIPEGYSVSREKKERFSLILESASTNQTSMYLCASQERGPYSNQPQHFGDGTRLSIL.

This clone came up once. The chain uses TRBV7-9 and TRBJ2-5; 11 positions match TRBD1. The CDR3 consists of 14 residues. Looked up from germline, CDR1 is SEHNR and CDR2 is FQNEAQ (reference sequence). V lost 5 bases, J lost 5 bases, and 4 bases stayed unmatched. CDR3 amino acids: CASSTWDRGETQYF. CDR3 nucleotide sequence: TGTGCCAGCAGCACCTGGGACAGGGGGGAGACCCAGTACTTC.